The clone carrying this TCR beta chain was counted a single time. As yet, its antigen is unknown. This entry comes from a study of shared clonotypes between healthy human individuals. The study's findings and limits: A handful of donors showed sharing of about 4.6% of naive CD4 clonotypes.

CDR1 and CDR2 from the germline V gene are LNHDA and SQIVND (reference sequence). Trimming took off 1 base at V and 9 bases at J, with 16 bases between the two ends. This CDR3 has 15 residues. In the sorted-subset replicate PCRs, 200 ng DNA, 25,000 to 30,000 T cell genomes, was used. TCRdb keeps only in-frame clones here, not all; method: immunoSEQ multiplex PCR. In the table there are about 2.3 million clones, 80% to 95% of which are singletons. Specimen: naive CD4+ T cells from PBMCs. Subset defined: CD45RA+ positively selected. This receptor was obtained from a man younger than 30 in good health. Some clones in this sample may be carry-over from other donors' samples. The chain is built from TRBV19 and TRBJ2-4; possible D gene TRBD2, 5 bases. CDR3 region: CASSIVRIPGGIQYF. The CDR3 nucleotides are TGTGCCAGTAGTATAGTTAGGATTCCCGGAGGCATTCAGTACTTC. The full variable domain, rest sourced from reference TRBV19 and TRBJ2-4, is DGGITQSPKYLFRKEGQNVTLSCEQNLNHDAMYWYRQDPGQGLRLIYYSQIVNDFQKGDIAEGYSVSREKKESFPLTVTSAQKNPTAFYLCASSIVRIPGGIQYFGAGTRLSVL.